This T cell receptor (beta chain) was captured by sequencing in a study of shared clonotypes between healthy human individuals. Germline loops: CDR1 SGHRS, CDR2 YFSETQ. This CDR3 is built from 16 residues. Between the trimmed V and J ends, which lost 4 bases and 1 base, there was a span of 14 bases. Some clones are missing from TCRdb's copy, which holds only in-frame ones; the method was immunoSEQ multiplex PCR. This table holds 2 million to 2.5 million clones, roughly 93% found once. Sequenced sample: naive CD4+ T cells from PBMCs. Subset: CD45RA+ positively selected. This clonotype was obtained from a man between 18 and 35 years old in good health. Some clones in this sample may be carry-over from other donors' samples. The chain couples TRBV5-1 to TRBJ2-2; D is possibly TRBD1 or TRBD2 (5 bases each). The CDR3 here is CASSPLEGMNTGELFF. In DNA form, the CDR3 reads TGCGCCAGCAGCCCCCTTGAGGGGATGAACACCGGGGAGCTGTTTTTT.